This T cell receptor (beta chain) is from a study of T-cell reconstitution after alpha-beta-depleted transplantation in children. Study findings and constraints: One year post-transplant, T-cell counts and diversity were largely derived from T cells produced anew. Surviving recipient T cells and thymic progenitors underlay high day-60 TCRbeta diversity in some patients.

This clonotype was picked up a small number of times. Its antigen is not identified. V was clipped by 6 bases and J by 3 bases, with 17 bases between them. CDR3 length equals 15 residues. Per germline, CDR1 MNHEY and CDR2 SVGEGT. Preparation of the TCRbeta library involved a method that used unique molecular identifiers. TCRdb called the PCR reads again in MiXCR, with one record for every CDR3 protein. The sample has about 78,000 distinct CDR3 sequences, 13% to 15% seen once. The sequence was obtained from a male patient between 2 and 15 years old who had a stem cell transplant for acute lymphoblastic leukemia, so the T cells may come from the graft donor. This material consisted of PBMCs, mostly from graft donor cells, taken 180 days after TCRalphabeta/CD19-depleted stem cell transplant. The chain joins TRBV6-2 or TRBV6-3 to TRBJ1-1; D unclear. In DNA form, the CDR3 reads TGTGCCAGCAGCTCCATTGGAGGGTGGGACACTGAAGCTTTCTTT. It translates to CASSSIGGWDTEAFF.